This T cell receptor (beta chain) was captured by sequencing in a study of a mutant IDH1 vaccine in newly diagnosed glioma. The method was immunoSEQ multiplex PCR; TCRdb's version includes in-frame clones alone and lacks a portion of them. The table includes tens of thousands of clones, 80% detected once. The CDR3 has 14 amino acids. Trimming cost V 4 bases and J 2 bases; bases outside gene matches: 2. Germline-derived CDR1 and CDR2 are LNHDA and SQIVND (reference sequence). Study-wide findings and caveats: Changes in top peripheral clonotypes did not appear linked to pseudoprogression.

Note on this clone: No antigen is known for it.

The time point was: week 23, last vaccination. Each dose delivered 300 ug of mutant IDH1 20-mer peptide subcutaneously with imiquimod. This clonotype originated in a middle-aged man with glioma. The sequences come from PBMCs, collected from a glioma patient whose treatment included an IDH1 peptide vaccine. This rearrangement joins TRBV19 to TRBJ2-7, with 10 bases fitting TRBD2. The CDR3 DNA reads as TGTGCCAGTAGTACCGGGACTAGCGCCTACGAGCAGTACTTC. Residues: CASSTGTSAYEQYF.